The next 32 T cell receptor beta chains were all read from a single sample in a study of CD8+ T cells in alopecia areata. Following RNA extraction, reverse transcription yielded cDNA that acted as the sequencing template. Here immunoSEQ multiplex PCR was the method, and the copy in TCRdb shows in-frame clones only, minus some. This table has about 150,000 clones, around 47% appearing once. The source material was CD4+ T cells sorted from blood. These receptors were collected from a human donor with alopecia areata.

The rearrangement joins TRBV6-5 to TRBJ1-4; possible D gene TRBD1, 6 bases. Trimming shortened V by 5 bases and J by 7 bases, and 14 bases separated the two germline ends. The CDR3 spans 14 residues. The germline gives CDR1 MNHEY, CDR2 SVGAGI. This CDR3 reads CASSNTGWGEKLFF. DNA of the CDR3: TGTGCCAGCAGTAATACAGGGTGGGGTGAAAAACTGTTTTTT.

The rearrangement uses TRBV6-1 and TRBJ1-2; TRBD1 agrees at 7 bases. Germline CDR1 and CDR2: MNHNS and SASEGT. Trimming cost V 2 bases and J 6 bases; bases outside gene matches: 12. The CDR3 is made up of 16 amino acids. The CDR3: CASSETRRDSLHGYTF. DNA of the CDR3: TGTGCCAGCAGTGAAACTCGACGGGACAGTCTCCATGGCTACACCTTC.

This clone turned up a few times. The DNA for the CDR3 is TGTGCCAGCAGCCAAGATTTTGGGACCCAGTACTTC. This codes for CASSQDFGTQYF. The chain links TRBV14 to TRBJ2-5; D is uncertain. V was pared by 0 bases and J by 7 bases, with 6 bases between. This CDR3 is built from 12 residues. The germline gives CDR1 SGHDN, CDR2 FVKESK.

The rearrangement links TRBV6-4 to TRBJ1-2, with D perhaps TRBD1 (6 bases). V was trimmed by 7 bases and J by 0 bases, leaving 12 bases between them. The germline gives CDR1 MRHNA, CDR2 SNTAGT. The CDR3 consists of 14 residues. CDR3 nucleotide sequence: TGTGCCAGCAAACCGGGACAAGCTAACTATGGCTACACCTTC. Translation gives CASKPGQANYGYTF.

The rearrangement joins TRBV27 to TRBJ2-1; the D gene is possibly TRBD2 (5 bases). Germline V gene data show CDR1 as MNHEY and CDR2 as SMNVEV (reference sequence). CDR3 length equals 15 residues. V shed 6 bases and J shed 7 bases, with 19 bases lying between them. DNA of the CDR3: TGTGCCAGCAGCTCGCGGCCCCAAGGGAGAAATGAGCAGTTCTTC. Protein: CASSSRPQGRNEQFF.

The chain is built from TRBV27 and TRBJ1-1; D possibly corresponds to TRBD1 (6 bases). CDR1 is MNHEY, CDR2 SMNVEV, per germline (reference sequence). The CDR3 consists of 12 residues. V lost 5 bases to trimming and J lost 8 bases, with 12 bases between them. The CDR3 DNA sequence: TGTGCCAGCAGTCTAACCCAGGGGGAAGCTTTCTTT. It translates to CASSLTQGEAFF.

The rearrangement joins TRBV5-6 to TRBJ2-7; 8 bases map to TRBD2. The CDR3 extends over 18 amino acids. Trimming cost V 0 bases and J 2 bases; bases outside gene matches: 13. From germline, CDR1 is SGHDT and CDR2 YYEEEE. The CDR3 DNA reads as TGTGCCAGCAGCTTGGAGGCTAGCGGGCTCCCAAACACCTACGAGCAGTACTTC. Translated: CASSLEASGLPNTYEQYF.

This clone showed up just once. V is TRBV7-2 and J is TRBJ2-5, with no clear D. The V gene lost 1 base and the J gene lost 6 bases, with 9 bases spanning the gap. CDR3 size: 13 residues. Germline lookup yields CDR1 SGHTA and CDR2 FQGNSA. In DNA form, the CDR3 reads TGTGCCAGCAGCTTAGTTTTGGAGCAGACCCAGTACTTC. The encoded protein is CASSLVLEQTQYF. The whole variable domain, remainder taken from reference TRBV7-2 and TRBJ2-5, is GAGVSQSPSNKVTEKGKDVELRCDPISGHTALYWYRQSLGQGLEFLIYFQGNSAPDKSGLPSDRFSAERTGGSVSTLTIQRTQQEDSAVYLCASSLVLEQTQYFGPGTRLLVL.

This clone was picked up a small number of times. The CDR3 protein is CASSPPYMAGVITDTQYF. CDR3 nucleotides: TGTGCCAGCTCACCGCCCTACATGGCAGGGGTGATCACAGATACGCAGTATTTT. The genes are TRBV18 and TRBJ2-3; TRBD1 might be the D (6 bases). In germline, CDR1 is KGHSH, CDR2 LQKENI. This CDR3 comprises 18 residues. V was clipped by 3 bases and J by 2 bases, with 21 bases between them.

In this sample, this clone turned up a few times. V and J are TRBV27 and TRBJ1-2, with D possibly being TRBD1 (6 bases). The CDR3 is 12 residues long. Trimming took off 11 bases at V and 4 bases at J, with 14 bases between the two ends. Germline assignment: CDR1 MNHEY and CDR2 SMNVEV (reference sequence). The CDR3, as DNA: TGTGCCTCCAAAGGGGGTACCTATGGCTACACCTTC. This sequence encodes CASKGGTYGYTF.

This clone was detected many times. As DNA, the CDR3 is TGTGCCAGTAGCACGGCGACAGTGAAAGAGACCCAGTACTTC. As protein: CASSTATVKETQYF. This rearrangement joins TRBV19 to TRBJ2-5, with D possibly being TRBD1 (5 bases). Germline CDR1 and CDR2: LNHDA and SQIVND (reference sequence). The CDR3 totals 14 residues. V shed 6 bases and J shed 3 bases, with 14 bases lying between them.

The CDR3 reads CASSGAYYEQYF. DNA for the CDR3: TGTGCCAGTTCCGGGGCTTACTACGAGCAGTACTTC. The rearrangement links TRBV28 to TRBJ2-7; D might be TRBD1 or TRBD2, each matching 5 bases. CDR3 size: 12 residues. V lost 9 bases and J lost 3, with 12 bases in between. The V gene's germline CDR1 is MDHEN and CDR2 SYDVKM.

The chain recombines TRBV7-9 with TRBJ1-1; no reliable D call. The V end was cut by 0 bases, the J end by 8 bases, with 19 bases between. Germline V gene sequence: CDR1 SEHNR, CDR2 FQNEAQ (reference sequence). This CDR3 spans 16 amino acids. The CDR3 here is CASSLAHGGSTTEAFF. CDR3 sequence (DNA): TGTGCCAGCAGCTTAGCGCATGGAGGCTCAACCACCGAAGCTTTCTTT.

The rearrangement links TRBV29-1 to TRBJ2-7; TRBD2 aligns across 10 bases. Germline CDR1 and CDR2: SQVTM and ANQGSEA. The CDR3 has 16 residues. V gave up 4 bases and J gave up 11 bases; unmatched junction bases: 20. CDR3 DNA: TGCAGCGTTGGACAAGCCGCTAGCGGGAGCAGGTACAGGGAGTACTTC. Translated, it gives CSVGQAASGSRYREYF.

The chain has TRBV2 and TRBJ2-7; D gene uncertain. CDR3 size: 14 residues. V shed 6 bases and J shed 2 bases, with 14 bases lying between them. CDR1 and CDR2 (germline): SNHLY, FYNNEI. The CDR3: CASRGYKVAYEQYF. The CDR3 DNA sequence: TGTGCCAGCAGAGGTTATAAGGTGGCCTACGAGCAGTACTTC.

This clone was seen once. This chain connects TRBV2 to TRBJ2-7, with 9 positions matching TRBD1. This CDR3 spans 13 amino acids. Germline CDR1 SNHLY, CDR2 FYNNEI. J was trimmed by 7 bases and V by 6 bases; bases with no gene match: 7. CDR3 residues: CASRDRGLGEQYF. In DNA, the CDR3 is TGTGCCAGCAGGGACAGGGGTCTAGGGGAGCAGTACTTC.

V and J are TRBV5-1 and TRBJ1-4; D remains unclear. Looked up from germline, CDR1 is SGHRS and CDR2 is YFSETQ. The ends were cut back, 0 bases at V and 4 bases at J, with 10 bases in the middle. This CDR3 is built from 15 residues. DNA for the CDR3: TGCGCCAGCAGCTTGGCGGGCAGCCGTAATGAAAAACTGTTTTTT. It is translated as CASSLAGSRNEKLFF. The full variable domain, rest sourced from reference TRBV5-1 and TRBJ1-4, is KAGVTQTPRYLIKTRGQQVTLSCSPISGHRSVSWYQQTPGQGLQFLFEYFSETQRNKGNFPGRFSGRQFSNSRSEMNVSTLELGDSALYLCASSLAGSRNEKLFFGSGTQLSVL.

This CDR3 is CSVGTSGLYNEQFF. Here the CDR3 DNA reads TGCAGCGTGGGGACTAGCGGGCTCTACAATGAGCAGTTCTTC. This chain connects TRBV29-1 to TRBJ2-1; 12 bases align to TRBD2. Germline V gives CDR1 SQVTM, CDR2 ANQGSEA. Trimming took 6 bases from V and 3 from J; bases not matched to a gene: 3. CDR3 length: 14 residues.

This clone was detected only a few times. V gene TRBV5-1 combines with J gene TRBJ1-2; the D is unclear. V lost 4 bases and J lost 8, with 30 bases in between. There are 18 residues in the CDR3. CDR1 is SGHRS, CDR2 YFSETQ, per germline. In nucleotides, the CDR3 is TGCGCCAGCAGCAGACCCGGAGGCCGGATCGGACGTCAATGGGGCTACACCTTC. Encoded protein: CASSRPGGRIGRQWGYTF. Variable domain in full (rest from reference TRBV5-1 and TRBJ1-2): KAGVTQTPRYLIKTRGQQVTLSCSPISGHRSVSWYQQTPGQGLQFLFEYFSETQRNKGNFPGRFSGRQFSNSRSEMNVSTLELGDSALYLCASSRPGGRIGRQWGYTFGSGTRLTVV.

This chain connects TRBV29-1 to TRBJ1-2; D is perhaps TRBD1 (5 bases). This CDR3 is 12 amino acids long. Trimming took off 2 bases at V and 5 bases at J, with 9 bases between the two ends. Germline V gene sequence: CDR1 SQVTM, CDR2 ANQGSEA. The CDR3 protein is CSVELGEYGYTF. The CDR3 DNA is TGCAGCGTTGAATTGGGGGAATATGGCTACACCTTC.

This clone showed up just a few times. The gene calls are TRBV7-9 and TRBJ2-7; perhaps TRBD1 as D (6 bases). Deletions cut 3 bases from V and 0 bases from J, with 9 bases between. The V gene's germline CDR1 is SEHNR and CDR2 FQNEAQ (reference sequence). The CDR3 loop spans 14 amino acids. CDR3 DNA sequence: TGTGCCAGCAGCTTTTTGACAGGCTCCTACGAGCAGTACTTC. The encoded protein is CASSFLTGSYEQYF.

The V and J genes are TRBV6-5 and TRBJ2-7; TRBD1 agrees at 9 bases. V gave up 6 bases and J gave up 6 bases; unmatched junction bases: 9. Germline-derived CDR1 and CDR2 are MNHEY and SVGAGI. CDR3 length equals 14 residues. The CDR3 sequence is CASRIRDRGSEQYF. The CDR3 bases are TGTGCCAGCAGGATTAGAGACAGGGGGAGCGAGCAGTACTTC.

This chain joins TRBV9 and TRBJ2-7, with D possibly TRBD1 on 7 matching bases. This CDR3 region has 15 residues. Trimming shortened V by 0 bases and J by 8 bases, and 18 bases separated the two germline ends. Germline-derived CDR1 and CDR2 are SGDLS and YYNGEE. DNA for the CDR3: TGTGCCAGCAGCGTAGGGCAGGGGGGTCCCGAGAAGCAGTACTTC. This encodes CASSVGQGGPEKQYF.

The chain has TRBV28 and TRBJ2-1; D remains ambiguous. The CDR3 totals 11 residues. The V and J ends lost 7 bases and 4 bases respectively, with 5 bases between them. Germline V CDR1 and CDR2: MDHEN, SYDVKM. Here the CDR3 reads CASTIYNEQFF. The CDR3 nucleotides are TGTGCCAGCACCATATACAATGAGCAGTTCTTC.

V is TRBV6-5 and J is TRBJ2-1, with 9 bases identical to TRBD2. V trimming: 4 bases; J trimming: 3 bases; junction bases outside the gene matches: 4. CDR1 and CDR2 from the germline V gene are MNHEY and SVGAGI. CDR3 length: 15 residues. In nucleotides, the CDR3 is TGTGCCAGCAGTTCTAGCGGGATGAGCTACAATGAGCAGTTCTTC. Encoded protein: CASSSSGMSYNEQFF.

The rearrangement links TRBV29-1 to TRBJ2-5; 11 bases line up with TRBD2. This CDR3 contains 14 residues. V lost 4 bases and J lost 1; bases outside the gene matches: 2. Germline CDR1 is SQVTM and CDR2 is ANQGSEA. In DNA, the CDR3 is TGCAGCGTTGGACTAGCGGGGTTCCAAGAGACCCAGTACTTC. This encodes CSVGLAGFQETQYF.

The rearrangement joins TRBV20-1 to TRBJ2-1; unclear D gene. The germline V gene has CDR1 DFQATT and CDR2 SNEGSKA (reference sequence). The CDR3 is made up of 11 amino acids. V was trimmed by 3 bases and J by 4 bases, leaving 4 bases between them. The chain's CDR3 is CSARQYNEQFF. The CDR3 DNA sequence: TGCAGTGCTAGGCAGTACAATGAGCAGTTCTTC.

The chain joins TRBV6-6 to TRBJ1-2; 7 nucleotides agree with TRBD1. Germline-derived CDR1 and CDR2 are MNHNY and SVGAGI (reference sequence). Trimming cost V 10 bases and J 4 bases; bases outside gene matches: 9. This CDR3 has 13 residues. The CDR3: CAIQWTGLYGYTF. Written as DNA, the CDR3 is TGTGCCATACAGTGGACAGGCCTCTATGGCTACACCTTC.

The genes are TRBV2 and TRBJ2-5, with D possibly being TRBD2 (5 bases). The ends were cut back, 8 bases at V and 2 bases at J, with 15 bases in the middle. CDR1 is SNHLY and CDR2 is FYNNEI in the germline V gene. CDR3 length: 14 residues. This CDR3 reads CASAELGSQETQYF. CDR3 DNA sequence: TGTGCCAGCGCTGAACTAGGTTCACAAGAGACCCAGTACTTC.

Written as DNA, the CDR3 is TGTGCCTGGAGTGCCCGGGACAGGGGGAGAGAGCCCCAGCATTTT. Protein: CAWSARDRGREPQHF. V is TRBV30 and J is TRBJ1-5, with 11 bases fitting TRBD1. From germline, CDR1 is GTSNPN and CDR2 SVGIG (reference sequence). Trimming removed 1 base from V and 8 bases from J; junction bases left unmatched: 7. The CDR3 is made up of 15 amino acids. The full variable domain, completed using reference TRBV30 and TRBJ1-5, is SQTIHQWPATLVQPVGSPLSLECTVEGTSNPNLYWYRQAAGRGLQLLFYSVGIGQISSEVPQNLSASRPQDRQFILSSKKLLLSDSGFYLCAWSARDRGREPQHFGDGTRLSIL.

In its sample, this clone was seen once. The CDR3 ends on some other residue instead of the conserved phenylalanine or tryptophan, so this is likely a read error. Because the CDR3's place on the DNA is in doubt, the DNA is left out and the CDR3 is given as listed by TCRdb. The chain joins TRBV28 to TRBJ1-2; the table names TRBD1, a call not compared with the DNA. Including both end residues, the CDR3 is 14 amino acids long. The germline CDR1 and CDR2 sequences are MDHEN and SYDVKM. CDR3 sequence reads: CASSSSTSDRGPLP.

On this clone itself: Different DNA sequences within this sample yield the same CDR3. The chain is built from TRBV28 and TRBJ2-3, with no clear D. V lost 3 bases and J lost 5, with 6 bases in between. Germline V gives CDR1 MDHEN, CDR2 SYDVKM. The CDR3 length is 12 residues. CDR3: CASSLRRDTQYF. CDR3 sequence (DNA): TGTGCCAGCAGTTTGCGGAGAGATACGCAGTATTTT.